This passage covers 26 T cell receptor beta chains from one sample sequenced in a study of human T cells and chemical hapten exposure. As to time point: patch test 3, about 24 weeks after DPC sensitization. Treatment specified: therapeutic diphenylcyclopropenone sensitization with weekly scalp DPC. In TCRdb, the RACE reads were re-called with MiXCR into one record per CDR3 protein. The sample lists just over 95,000 distinct CDR3 sequences, 25% to 35% occurring once. Sequences were derived from whole blood, sampled in connection with sensitization to the hapten diphenylcyclopropenone (DPC). Receptors originate from a man aged 35-49 years with alopecia areata. Some clones in this sample may be carry-over from other donors' samples.

This clonotype was observed a few times. The CDR3 bases are TGTGCCAGCACCCAAATCAGGGGTGAAGCTTTCTTT. Its protein product is CASTQIRGEAFF. V is TRBV28 and J is TRBJ1-1; perhaps TRBD1 as D (6 bases). Germline assignment: CDR1 MDHEN and CDR2 SYDVKM. The V gene lost 7 bases and the J gene lost 7 bases, with 13 bases spanning the gap. The CDR3 spans 12 residues.

This clonotype showed up many times. The chain combines TRBV20-1 with TRBJ2-3, with 10 bases lining up with TRBD2. The CDR3 spans 22 residues. V lost 1 base, J lost 2 bases, and 24 bases stayed unmatched. Germline V lookup: CDR1 DFQATT, CDR2 SNEGSKA (reference sequence). CDR3 protein: CSARVTGEREGSSPLHTDTQYF. In nucleotides, the CDR3 is TGCAGTGCTAGAGTCACGGGGGAGCGGGAGGGTTCGTCTCCCCTCCACACAGATACGCAGTATTTT.

The chain links TRBV28 to TRBJ1-4; no definite D call. This CDR3 is 14 amino acids long. The V and J ends lost 8 bases and 3 bases respectively, with 13 bases between them. CDR1 MDHEN and CDR2 SYDVKM come from the germline V gene. The CDR3 DNA reads as TGTGCCAGCCAGGTGTGGGGATCTAATGAAAAACTGTTTTTT. It specifies CASQVWGSNEKLFF. Drawing the rest from reference TRBV28 and TRBJ1-4, the complete variable domain is DVKVTQSSRYLVKRTGEKVFLECVQDMDHENMFWYRQDPGLGLRLIYFSYDVKMKEKGDIPEGYSVSREKKERFSLILESASTNQTSMYLCASQVWGSNEKLFFGSGTQLSVL.

The V call is TRBV12-3 or TRBV12-4, the J call TRBJ2-5; 12 positions match TRBD2. The CDR3 runs to 15 residues. Germline trimming cut 7 bases from V and 4 bases from J; bases unmatched to any gene: 7. For the CDR3, the DNA is TGTGCCAGCATCCGGACTAGCGGGATAGGAGAGACCCAGTACTTC. Translating it yields CASIRTSGIGETQYF.

The gene calls are TRBV5-1 and TRBJ2-3; D gene unclear. Germline V lookup: CDR1 SGHRS, CDR2 YFSETQ. V lost 4 bases and J lost 2, with 14 bases in between. This CDR3 contains 15 residues. The CDR3 sequence: CASSPGPSNTDTQYF. Written as DNA, the CDR3 is TGCGCCAGCAGCCCCGGACCGAGCAACACAGATACGCAGTATTTT.

The V call is TRBV2, the J call TRBJ2-7, with 12 bases fitting TRBD2. After removal of 10 bases from V and 1 base from J, the junction contained 20 bases not matched to a gene. Per the germline V gene, CDR1 is SNHLY and CDR2 is FYNNEI. The CDR3 is 19 residues long. CDR3 in amino acids: CAKGQPGLAGPGGSYEQYF. CDR3 DNA sequence: TGTGCCAAGGGACAGCCGGGACTAGCGGGCCCAGGGGGTTCCTACGAGCAGTACTTC.

The rearrangement joins TRBV20-1 to TRBJ2-7, with 7 bases fitting TRBD2. CDR3 size: 15 residues. Germline CDR1 is DFQATT and CDR2 is SNEGSKA (reference sequence). V shed 3 bases and J 0 bases; nucleotides not matched to a gene: 8. In DNA, the CDR3 is TGCAGTGCTAGGCTCCGGGACTACGCCTCCTACGAGCAGTACTTC. Its translation is CSARLRDYASYEQYF.

The count of this clonotype is one. J is TRBJ2-7 and V is TRBV20-1; the D gene could be TRBD1 or TRBD2 (7 bases each). The V gene's germline CDR1 is DFQATT and CDR2 SNEGSKA (reference sequence). V was pared by 6 bases and J by 6 bases, with 18 bases between. The CDR3 contains 13 residues. The CDR3 here is CSAAGGGPAEQYF. The CDR3 nucleotides read TGCAGTGCAGCAGGGGGAGGGCCCGCCGAGCAGTACTTC.

This clonotype was counted only a few times. This rearrangement joins TRBV29-1 to TRBJ2-7; D is unresolved. The CDR3 consists of 12 residues. Trimming cost V 0 bases and J 4 bases, with 7 bases left between them. CDR1 and CDR2 from the germline V gene are SQVTM and ANQGSEA. The CDR3 here is CSVEEVGYEQYF. For the CDR3, the DNA is TGCAGCGTTGAAGAAGTGGGGTACGAGCAGTACTTC.

The table lists this clonotype with a few counts. The chain links TRBV2 to TRBJ1-6; D uncertain. CDR1 SNHLY and CDR2 FYNNEI come from the germline V gene. This CDR3 spans 16 amino acids. V gave up 2 bases and J gave up 0 bases, with 8 bases separating them. The CDR3 DNA follows: TGTGCCAGCAGTGAATTCTCGAGCTCCTATAATTCACCCCTCCACTTT. This translates into CASSEFSSSYNSPLHF.

The chain joins TRBV19 to TRBJ1-5, with a tentative D call TRBD1 (5 bases). Looked up from germline, CDR1 is LNHDA and CDR2 is SQIVND (reference sequence). This CDR3 is 18 amino acids long. Trimming stripped 2 bases from V and 6 bases from J, with 23 bases between. The CDR3 sequence: CASSIYPPPAGKGQPQHF. For the CDR3, the DNA is TGTGCCAGTAGTATATACCCCCCACCGGCAGGGAAGGGTCAGCCCCAGCATTTT.

V gene TRBV6-6 combines with J gene TRBJ2-1, with D unclear. V lost 7 bases and J 6 bases, leaving 16 bases between the germline ends. The CDR3 totals 14 residues. CDR1 and CDR2 (germline): MNHNY, SVGAGI (reference sequence). The CDR3 loop is CASMDGQGSNEQFF. CDR3 bases: TGTGCCAGCATGGATGGGCAAGGTAGCAATGAGCAGTTCTTC.

There are a few counts of this clonotype. The chain recombines TRBV5-6 with TRBJ2-4; TRBD1 agrees at 10 bases. The length of the CDR3 is 15 residues. CDR1 and CDR2 (germline): SGHDT, YYEEEE. V dropped 2 bases and J dropped 9; count of bases not matched to a gene: 8. In nucleotides, the CDR3 is TGTGCCAGCAGCTTACGGGACAGGGGATCGGGCATTCAGTACTTC. Its protein is CASSLRDRGSGIQYF.

CDR3 DNA sequence: TGTGCCTGGAGTGTTACCAGGGGGGACACTGAAGCTTTCTTT. It specifies CAWSVTRGDTEAFF. This chain connects TRBV30 to TRBJ1-1; 7 nucleotides match TRBD1. The CDR3 totals 14 residues. In germline, CDR1 is GTSNPN, CDR2 SVGIG (reference sequence). The J segment lost 3 bases and the V segment lost 0 bases, leaving 4 bases of the junction unmatched.

This clonotype was picked up a small number of times. This chain uses TRBV11-2 with TRBJ2-3; D not resolved. The germline V gene has CDR1 SGHAT and CDR2 FQNNGV. V was cut by 3 bases and J by 2 bases, with 9 bases left in between. The CDR3 has 14 residues. The CDR3 spells CASSFFQYTDTQYF. For the CDR3, the DNA is TGTGCCAGCAGCTTCTTTCAGTACACAGATACGCAGTATTTT.

The chain couples TRBV6-4 to TRBJ2-1; TRBD2 matches 11 bases. The trim removed 5 bases at V and 9 bases at J, leaving 9 bases unmatched. This CDR3 has 15 amino acids. CDR1 MRHNA and CDR2 SNTAGT come from the germline V gene. CDR3 sequence reads: CASSPFGLAGGEQFF. CDR3 sequence (DNA): TGTGCCAGCAGTCCCTTCGGACTAGCGGGCGGTGAGCAGTTCTTC.

This clonotype occurred a few times. This chain links TRBV5-4 with TRBJ2-2; perhaps TRBD1 as D (5 bases). This CDR3 comprises 17 residues. Deletions cut 2 bases from V and 5 bases from J, with 19 bases between. Germline loops: CDR1 SGHNT, CDR2 YYREEE (reference sequence). The CDR3 sequence: CASSFRVQVKGTGELFF. The CDR3, as DNA: TGTGCCAGCAGCTTTAGGGTACAGGTTAAAGGGACCGGGGAGCTGTTTTTT. The entire variable domain, with the rest obtained from reference TRBV5-4 and TRBJ2-2, is as follows: ETGVTQSPTHLIKTRGQQVTLRCSSQSGHNTVSWYQQALGQGPQFIFQYYREEENGRGNFPPRFSGLQFPNYSSELNVNALELDDSALYLCASSFRVQVKGTGELFFGEGSRLTVL.

This clonotype is a singleton in its sample. The chain has TRBV4-1 and TRBJ2-7; the D gene could be TRBD1 or TRBD2 (7 bases each). In germline, CDR1 is MGHRA, CDR2 YSYEKL. The CDR3 runs 16 residues. Trimming took 0 bases from V and 4 from J, leaving 16 bases between them. The CDR3 here is CASSQDWEGAVYEQYF. The CDR3 DNA sequence: TGCGCCAGCAGCCAAGATTGGGAGGGGGCTGTTTACGAGCAGTACTTC.

The chain links TRBV20-1 to TRBJ1-5; D is unresolved. There are 11 residues in the CDR3. Trimming took 6 bases from V and 3 from J, leaving 6 bases between them. In germline, CDR1 is DFQATT, CDR2 SNEGSKA (reference sequence). Written as DNA, the CDR3 is TGCAGTGCCGCGCACAATCAGCCCCAGCATTTT. This translates into CSAAHNQPQHF.

The chain links TRBV20-1 to TRBJ2-3; weak D call: TRBD2 (5 bases). Germline assignment: CDR1 DFQATT and CDR2 SNEGSKA (reference sequence). The length of the CDR3 is 15 residues. V was shortened by 0 bases and J by 3 bases, with 13 bases between the two germline ends. CDR3 sequence: CSARDHLANTDTQYF. The CDR3 DNA reads as TGCAGTGCTAGAGATCACCTAGCTAATACAGATACGCAGTATTTT.

This clonotype was recorded a few times. The V and J genes are TRBV5-1 and TRBJ2-5; the match to TRBD2 covers 9 bases. Losses at the gene ends were 3 bases for V and 5 bases for J; bases not matched to a gene: 14. The germline CDR1 and CDR2 sequences are SGHRS and YFSETQ. This CDR3 has 17 residues. CDR3 in amino acids: CASSSGTSFTVVETQYF. CDR3 sequence (DNA): TGCGCCAGCAGCTCTGGGACTAGCTTTACGGTAGTGGAGACCCAGTACTTC.

V is TRBV6-2 or TRBV6-3 and J is TRBJ1-5, with a weak D call TRBD1 (5 bases). This CDR3 contains 14 residues. Trimming cost V 0 bases and J 5 bases, with 8 bases left between them. Germline CDR1 and CDR2: MNHEY and SVGEGT. The CDR3 bases are TGTGCCAGCAGTTACTCGAAGGGACATCAGCCCCAGCATTTT. Translating gives CASSYSKGHQPQHF.

The chain uses TRBV28 and TRBJ1-5, with 8 bases fitting TRBD1. CDR3 length: 14 amino acids. The germline V gene encodes CDR1 MDHEN and CDR2 SYDVKM. J lost 7 bases, V lost 7 bases, and 9 bases had no gene match. CDR3 DNA sequence: TGTGCCAGCACTATCACAGGGGGGACCCAGCCCCAGCATTTT. It specifies CASTITGGTQPQHF.

The chain recombines TRBV7-3 with TRBJ2-3; 13 positions match TRBD2. Germline V CDR1 and CDR2: SGHTA, FQGTGA. The CDR3 runs 15 residues. With 3 bases clipped from V and 6 bases from J, the junction kept 3 bases outside the gene matches. CDR3 in DNA: TGTGCCAGCAGCTTCAGGACTAGCGGGAGTGATACGCAGTATTTT. This encodes CASSFRTSGSDTQYF.

This chain connects TRBV2 to TRBJ2-5; D perhaps matches TRBD2 (5 bases). V lost 1 base and J 4 bases, leaving 10 bases between the germline ends. Per the germline V gene, CDR1 is SNHLY and CDR2 is FYNNEI. This CDR3 has 14 amino acids. CDR3 in amino acids: CASSEVNRGETQYF. CDR3 in DNA: TGTGCCAGCAGTGAAGTAAATCGGGGAGAGACCCAGTACTTC.

The genes are TRBV11-1 and TRBJ2-7; 8 bases match TRBD1. This CDR3 contains 15 residues. Germline V CDR1 and CDR2: SGHAT, FQDESV (reference sequence). V trimming: 5 bases; J trimming: 5 bases; junction bases outside the gene matches: 11. The CDR3 DNA sequence: TGTGCCAGCAGCCCTTACCTGGGACAGGAACACGAGCAGTACTTC. Translation: CASSPYLGQEHEQYF.